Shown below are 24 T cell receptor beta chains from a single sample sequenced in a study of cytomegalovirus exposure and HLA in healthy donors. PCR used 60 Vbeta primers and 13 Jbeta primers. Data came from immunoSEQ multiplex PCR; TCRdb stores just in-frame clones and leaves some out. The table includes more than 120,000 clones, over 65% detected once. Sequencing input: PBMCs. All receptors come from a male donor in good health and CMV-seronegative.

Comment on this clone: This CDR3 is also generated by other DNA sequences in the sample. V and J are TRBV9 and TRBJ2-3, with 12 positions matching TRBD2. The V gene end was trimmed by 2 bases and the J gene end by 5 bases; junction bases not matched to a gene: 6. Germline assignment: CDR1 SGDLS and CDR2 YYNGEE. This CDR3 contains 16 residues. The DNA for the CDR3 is TGTGCCAGCAGCGTTCTAGCGGGAGGGCCAATAGATACGCAGTATTTT. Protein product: CASSVLAGGPIDTQYF.

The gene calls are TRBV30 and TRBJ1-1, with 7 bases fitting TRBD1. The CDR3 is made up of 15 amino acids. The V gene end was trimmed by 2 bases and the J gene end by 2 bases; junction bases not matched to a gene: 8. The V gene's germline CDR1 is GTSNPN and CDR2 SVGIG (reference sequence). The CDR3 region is CAWSKSDRDNTEAFF. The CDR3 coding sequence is TGTGCCTGGAGTAAATCCGACAGGGACAACACTGAAGCTTTCTTT.

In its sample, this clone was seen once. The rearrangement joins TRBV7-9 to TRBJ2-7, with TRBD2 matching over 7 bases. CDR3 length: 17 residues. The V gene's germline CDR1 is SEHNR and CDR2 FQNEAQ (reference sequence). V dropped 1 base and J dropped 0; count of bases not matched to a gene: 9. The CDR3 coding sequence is TGTGCCAGCAGCTTAGTAGCGAAAGCGGGGAGCTCCTACGAGCAGTACTTC. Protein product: CASSLVAKAGSSYEQYF.

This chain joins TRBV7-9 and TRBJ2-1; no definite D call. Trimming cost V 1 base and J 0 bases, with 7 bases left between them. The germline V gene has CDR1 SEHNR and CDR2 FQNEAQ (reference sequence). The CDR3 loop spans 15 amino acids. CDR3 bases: TGTGCCAGCAGCTTAGGACTCAGCTCCTACAATGAGCAGTTCTTC. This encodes CASSLGLSSYNEQFF.

As DNA, the CDR3 is TGTGCCAGCAGCTGGCCCCCCAGGTCGGTGGATACGCAGTATTTT. Its protein is CASSWPPRSVDTQYF. This chain links TRBV7-9 with TRBJ2-3; D is unresolved. Deletions cut 4 bases from V and 6 bases from J, with 17 bases between. CDR1 is SEHNR and CDR2 is FQNEAQ in the germline V gene (reference sequence). The length of the CDR3 is 15 residues.

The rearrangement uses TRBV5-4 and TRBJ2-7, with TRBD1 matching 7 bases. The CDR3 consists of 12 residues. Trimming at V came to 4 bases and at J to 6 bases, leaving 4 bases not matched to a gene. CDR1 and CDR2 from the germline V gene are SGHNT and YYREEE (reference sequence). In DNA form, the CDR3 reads TGTGCCAGCAGCCCGACAGGGATCGAGCAGTACTTC. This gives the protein CASSPTGIEQYF.

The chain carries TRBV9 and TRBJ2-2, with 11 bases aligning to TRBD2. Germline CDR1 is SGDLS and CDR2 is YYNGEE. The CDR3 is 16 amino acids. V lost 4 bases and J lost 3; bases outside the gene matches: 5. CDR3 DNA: TGTGCCAGCAGCCAGGGACTAGCGGAGTACACCGGGGAGCTGTTTTTT. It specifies CASSQGLAEYTGELFF.

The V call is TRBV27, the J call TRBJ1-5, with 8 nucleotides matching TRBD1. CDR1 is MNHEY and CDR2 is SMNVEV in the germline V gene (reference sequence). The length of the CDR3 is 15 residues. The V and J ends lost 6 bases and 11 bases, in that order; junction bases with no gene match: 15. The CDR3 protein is CASRRADREVSAQHF. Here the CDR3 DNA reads TGTGCCAGCAGACGGGCGGACAGGGAGGTTTCAGCCCAGCATTTT.

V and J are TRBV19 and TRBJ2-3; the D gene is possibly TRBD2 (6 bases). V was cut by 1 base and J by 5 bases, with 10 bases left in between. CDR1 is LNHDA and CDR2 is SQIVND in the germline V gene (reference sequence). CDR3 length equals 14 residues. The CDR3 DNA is TGTGCCAGTAGTATAGCGGGAGTGGGAGATACGCAGTATTTT. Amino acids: CASSIAGVGDTQYF. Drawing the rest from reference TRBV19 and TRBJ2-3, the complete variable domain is DGGITQSPKYLFRKEGQNVTLSCEQNLNHDAMYWYRQDPGQGLRLIYYSQIVNDFQKGDIAEGYSVSREKKESFPLTVTSAQKNPTAFYLCASSIAGVGDTQYFGPGTRLTVL.

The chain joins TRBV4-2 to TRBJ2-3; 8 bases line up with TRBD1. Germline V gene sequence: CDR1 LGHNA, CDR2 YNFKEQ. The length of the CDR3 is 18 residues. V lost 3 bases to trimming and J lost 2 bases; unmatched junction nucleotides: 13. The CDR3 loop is CASSHPSRGPAHTDTQYF. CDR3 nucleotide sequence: TGTGCCAGCAGCCACCCCAGCAGGGGGCCGGCCCACACAGATACGCAGTATTTT.

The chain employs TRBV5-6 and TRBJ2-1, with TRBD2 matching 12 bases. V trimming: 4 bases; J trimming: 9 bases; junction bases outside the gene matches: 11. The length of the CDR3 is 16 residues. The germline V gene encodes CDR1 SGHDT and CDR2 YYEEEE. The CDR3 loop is CASSEGLAGRAAEQFF. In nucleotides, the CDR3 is TGTGCCAGCAGCGAAGGACTAGCGGGAAGGGCAGCTGAGCAGTTCTTC.

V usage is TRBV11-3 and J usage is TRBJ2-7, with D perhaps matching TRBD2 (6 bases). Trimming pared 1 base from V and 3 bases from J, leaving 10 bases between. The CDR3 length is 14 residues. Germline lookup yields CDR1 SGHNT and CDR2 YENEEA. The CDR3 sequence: CASSLGGIDYEQYF. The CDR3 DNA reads TGTGCCAGCAGCTTAGGCGGGATCGACTACGAGCAGTACTTC.

CDR3 protein: CASSITQGGNEKLFF. The DNA of the CDR3 is TGTGCCAGTAGTATTACCCAGGGAGGTAATGAAAAACTGTTTTTT. The chain has TRBV19 and TRBJ1-4; weak D call: TRBD1 (5 bases). Trimming cost V 3 bases and J 4 bases, with 12 bases left between them. CDR1 and CDR2 (germline): LNHDA, SQIVND (reference sequence). The CDR3 runs 15 residues. The whole variable domain, remainder taken from reference TRBV19 and TRBJ1-4, is DGGITQSPKYLFRKEGQNVTLSCEQNLNHDAMYWYRQDPGQGLRLIYYSQIVNDFQKGDIAEGYSVSREKKESFPLTVTSAQKNPTAFYLCASSITQGGNEKLFFGSGTQLSVL.

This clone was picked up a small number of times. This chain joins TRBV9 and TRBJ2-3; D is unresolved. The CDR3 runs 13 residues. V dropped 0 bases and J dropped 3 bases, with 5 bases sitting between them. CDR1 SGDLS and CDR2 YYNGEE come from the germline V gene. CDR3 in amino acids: CASSVATTDTQYF. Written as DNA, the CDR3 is TGTGCCAGCAGCGTAGCGACTACAGATACGCAGTATTTT. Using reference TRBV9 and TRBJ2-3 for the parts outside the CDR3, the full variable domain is DSGVTQTPKHLITATGQRVTLRCSPRSGDLSVYWYQQSLDQGLQFLIQYYNGEERAKGNILERFSAQQFPDLHSELNLSSLELGDSALYFCASSVATTDTQYFGPGTRLTVL.

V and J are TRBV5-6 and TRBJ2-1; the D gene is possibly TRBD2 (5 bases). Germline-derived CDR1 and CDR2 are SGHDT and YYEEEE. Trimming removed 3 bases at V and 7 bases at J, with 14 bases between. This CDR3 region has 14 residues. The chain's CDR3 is CASSWWGVSNEQFF. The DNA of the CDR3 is TGTGCCAGCAGCTGGTGGGGAGTTTCTAATGAGCAGTTCTTC.

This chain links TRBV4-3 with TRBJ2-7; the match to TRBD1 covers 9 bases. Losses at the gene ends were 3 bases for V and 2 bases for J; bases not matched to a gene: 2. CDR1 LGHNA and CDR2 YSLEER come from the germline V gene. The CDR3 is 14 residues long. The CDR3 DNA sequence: TGCGCCAGCAGCCAGGGGACAGGGCCCTACGAGCAGTACTTC. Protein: CASSQGTGPYEQYF.

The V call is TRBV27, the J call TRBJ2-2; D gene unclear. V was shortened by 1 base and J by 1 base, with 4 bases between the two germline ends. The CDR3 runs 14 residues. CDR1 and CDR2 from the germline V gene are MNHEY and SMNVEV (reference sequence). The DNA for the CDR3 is TGTGCCAGCAGTTTATTAATGAACACCGGGGAGCTGTTTTTT. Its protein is CASSLLMNTGELFF.

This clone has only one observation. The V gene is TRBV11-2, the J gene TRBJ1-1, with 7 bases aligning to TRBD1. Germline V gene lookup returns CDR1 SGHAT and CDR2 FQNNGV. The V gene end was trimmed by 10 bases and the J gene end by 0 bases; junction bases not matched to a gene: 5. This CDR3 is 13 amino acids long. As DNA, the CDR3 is TGTGCCACCGCTGGGACAGTGAACACTGAAGCTTTCTTT. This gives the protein CATAGTVNTEAFF.

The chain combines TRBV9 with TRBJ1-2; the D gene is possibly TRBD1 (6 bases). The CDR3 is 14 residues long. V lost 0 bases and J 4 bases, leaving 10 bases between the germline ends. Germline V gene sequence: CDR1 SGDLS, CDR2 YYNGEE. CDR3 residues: CASSVGDRSYGYTF. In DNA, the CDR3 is TGTGCCAGCAGCGTAGGCGACAGGTCCTATGGCTACACCTTC.

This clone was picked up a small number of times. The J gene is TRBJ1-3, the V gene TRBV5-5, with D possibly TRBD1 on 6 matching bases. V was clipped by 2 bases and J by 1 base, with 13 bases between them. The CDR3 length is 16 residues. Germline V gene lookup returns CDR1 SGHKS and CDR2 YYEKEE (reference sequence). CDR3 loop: CASSFTGQSSGNTIYF. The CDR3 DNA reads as TGTGCCAGCAGCTTTACTGGACAGTCGTCTGGAAACACCATATATTTT. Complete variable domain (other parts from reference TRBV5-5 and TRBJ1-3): DAGVTQSPTHLIKTRGQQVTLRCSPISGHKSVSWYQQVLGQGPQFIFQYYEKEERGRGNFPDRFSARQFPNYSSELNVNALLLGDSALYLCASSFTGQSSGNTIYFGEGSWLTVV.

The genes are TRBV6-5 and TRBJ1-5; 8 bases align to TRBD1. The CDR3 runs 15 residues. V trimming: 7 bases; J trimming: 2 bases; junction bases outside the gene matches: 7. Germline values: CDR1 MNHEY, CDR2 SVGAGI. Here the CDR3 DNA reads TGTGCCAGCAAGAAGGCGGGACAGGGCAATCAGCCCCAGCATTTT. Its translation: CASKKAGQGNQPQHF.

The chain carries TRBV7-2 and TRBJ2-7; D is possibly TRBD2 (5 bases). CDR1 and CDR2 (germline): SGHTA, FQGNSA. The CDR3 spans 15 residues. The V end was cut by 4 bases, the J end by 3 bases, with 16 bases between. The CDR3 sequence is CASSSTPSGFYEQYF. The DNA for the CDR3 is TGTGCCAGCAGCTCAACTCCTTCGGGGTTCTACGAGCAGTACTTC.

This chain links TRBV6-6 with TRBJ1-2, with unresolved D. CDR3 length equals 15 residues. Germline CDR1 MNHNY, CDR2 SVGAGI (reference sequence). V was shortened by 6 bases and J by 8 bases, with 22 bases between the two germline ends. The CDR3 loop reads CASSRPRDTRRGYTF. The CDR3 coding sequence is TGTGCCAGCAGCCGACCCCGAGACACCCGTCGGGGCTACACCTTC.

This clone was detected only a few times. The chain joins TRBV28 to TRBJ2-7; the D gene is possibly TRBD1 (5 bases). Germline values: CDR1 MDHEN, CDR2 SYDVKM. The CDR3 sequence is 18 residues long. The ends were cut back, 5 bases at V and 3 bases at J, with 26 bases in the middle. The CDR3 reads CASSRLNNNRGTVYEQYF. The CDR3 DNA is TGTGCCAGCAGTCGCCTAAACAACAATAGGGGAACCGTCTACGAGCAGTACTTC.